This TCR beta chain was documented in a study of cytomegalovirus exposure and HLA in healthy donors. The PCR made use of 60 Vbeta and 13 Jbeta primers. Data came from immunoSEQ multiplex PCR; TCRdb stores just in-frame clones and leaves some out. The data show 250,000 to 350,000 clones, 75% to 90% seen once. The germline V gene encodes CDR1 SGHTA and CDR2 FQGTGA. Trimming removed 5 bases at V and 13 bases at J, with 20 bases between. This CDR3 comprises 13 residues. A note on this clone: The antigen is not known.

The study's findings and limits: For most TCR sequences rarity was the rule, although some public TCRs occurred in many donors. The study listed some 160 cytomegalovirus-associated TCR beta chains. Within an earlier analysis, most TCR beta V segments proved productive either about 90% or about 30% of the time.

Sequenced material: PBMCs. The source is a girl between 2 and 10 years old in good health and CMV-seronegative. V and J are TRBV7-3 and TRBJ1-2, with D possibly being TRBD1 (5 bases). CDR3 loop: CASSPGGVRSSTF. The CDR3 DNA reads as TGTGCCAGCAGCCCTGGGGGGGTTCGATCCTCCACCTTC.